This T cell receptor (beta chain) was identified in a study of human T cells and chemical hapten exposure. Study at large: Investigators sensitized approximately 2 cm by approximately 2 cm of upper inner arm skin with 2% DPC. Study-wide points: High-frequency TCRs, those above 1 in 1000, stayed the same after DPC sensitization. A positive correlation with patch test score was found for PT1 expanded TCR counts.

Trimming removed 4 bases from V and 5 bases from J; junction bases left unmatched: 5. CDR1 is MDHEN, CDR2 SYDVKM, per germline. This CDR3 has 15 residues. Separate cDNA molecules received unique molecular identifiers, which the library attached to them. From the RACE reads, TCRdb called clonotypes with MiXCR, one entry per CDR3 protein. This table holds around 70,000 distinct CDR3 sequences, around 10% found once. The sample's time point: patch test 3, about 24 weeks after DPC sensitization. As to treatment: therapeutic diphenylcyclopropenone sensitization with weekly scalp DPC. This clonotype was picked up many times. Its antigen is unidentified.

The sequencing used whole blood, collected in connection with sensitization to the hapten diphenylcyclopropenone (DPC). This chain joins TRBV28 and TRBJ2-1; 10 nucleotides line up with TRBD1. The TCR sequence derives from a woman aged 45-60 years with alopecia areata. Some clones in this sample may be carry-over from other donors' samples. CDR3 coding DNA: TGTGCCAGCAGTTCCCGACAGGGGGCCCACAATGAGCAGTTCTTC. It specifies CASSSRQGAHNEQFF.